These T cell receptor beta chains were read from a single sample in a study of shared clonotypes between healthy human individuals. The assay was immunoSEQ multiplex PCR, and TCRdb's table has in-frame clones only and misses some. The sample holds approximately 640,000 clones, about three quarters seen once. Sequencing used memory CD4+ T cells sorted from blood. The receptors stem from a woman in her thirties in good health. Each CDR3 is given with its conserved first and last residue. The order of the fields is CDR3 DNA, CDR3 protein, CDR3 length, J gene, D gene, V gene, clone size. D genes are given only for firm matches. Clone size is not always given. Where it is, it says once, few, many or a class for expanded clones.

CDR3 DNA: TGTGCCAGCAGCTTAGCAGCGGGAGGGTCAAATGAGCAGTTCTTC; CDR3 protein: CASSLAAGGSNEQFF; CDR3 length: 15; J gene: TRBJ2-1; D gene: TRBD2; V gene: TRBV7-6; clone size: -
CDR3 DNA: TGTGCCATTTCCAAAGGCTACGAGCAGTACTTC; CDR3 protein: CAISKGYEQYF; CDR3 length: 11; J gene: TRBJ2-7; D gene: -; V gene: TRBV10-3; clone size: -
CDR3 DNA: TGTGCCAGCAGCTTAGGGCAGGGCAAGGGTCAGCCCCAGCATTTT; CDR3 protein: CASSLGQGKGQPQHF; CDR3 length: 15; J gene: TRBJ1-5; D gene: -; V gene: TRBV5-5; clone size: once
CDR3 DNA: TGCGCCAGCAGCACTGCCGGGACTGGAAACAATGAGCAGTTCTTC; CDR3 protein: CASSTAGTGNNEQFF; CDR3 length: 15; J gene: TRBJ2-1; D gene: -; V gene: TRBV5-1; clone size: -
CDR3 DNA: TGTGCCACCAGCAGAGAGGGGATAACAGGGATTCAGCCCCAGCATTTT; CDR3 protein: CATSREGITGIQPQHF; CDR3 length: 16; J gene: TRBJ1-5; D gene: -; V gene: TRBV15; clone size: -
CDR3 DNA: TGTGCCATCAGTCGAACCGGCGCCGGGACTAGCGGGAGGACAGATACGCAGTATTTT; CDR3 protein: CAISRTGAGTSGRTDTQYF; CDR3 length: 19; J gene: TRBJ2-3; D gene: TRBD2; V gene: TRBV10-3; clone size: once
CDR3 DNA: TGTGCCAGCAGCTTGAAGCCGGGACTAGCCTACAATGAGCAGTTCTTC; CDR3 protein: CASSLKPGLAYNEQFF; CDR3 length: 16; J gene: TRBJ2-1; D gene: TRBD2; V gene: TRBV7-2; clone size: few
CDR3 DNA: TGTGCCAGCAGTTTATCGAGACAGGGGGCCAACGAGCAGTACTTC; CDR3 protein: CASSLSRQGANEQYF; CDR3 length: 15; J gene: TRBJ2-7; D gene: TRBD1; V gene: TRBV6-5; clone size: -
CDR3 DNA: TGTGCCAGCAGGGCAGGGCAGGATTCCCAGCCCCAGCATTTT; CDR3 protein: CASRAGQDSQPQHF; CDR3 length: 14; J gene: TRBJ1-5; D gene: -; V gene: TRBV27; clone size: few
CDR3 DNA: TGTGCCAGCAGCCGGACAGCACCCACCGGGGAGCTGTTTTTT; CDR3 protein: CASSRTAPTGELFF; CDR3 length: 14; J gene: TRBJ2-2; D gene: -; V gene: TRBV7-6; clone size: -
CDR3 DNA: TGCGCCAGCAGCTTGGATGGCTACTACGAGCAGTACTTC; CDR3 protein: CASSLDGYYEQYF; CDR3 length: 13; J gene: TRBJ2-7; D gene: -; V gene: TRBV5-1; clone size: -
CDR3 DNA: TGCAGCGTTGAACCTCTAGCGGGAGGCTCCCGTGAGCAGTTCTTC; CDR3 protein: CSVEPLAGGSREQFF; CDR3 length: 15; J gene: TRBJ2-1; D gene: TRBD2; V gene: TRBV29-1; clone size: -
CDR3 DNA: TGTGCCAGCAGCGTGGGCTCAGCGACCTACAATGAGCAGTTCTTC; CDR3 protein: CASSVGSATYNEQFF; CDR3 length: 15; J gene: TRBJ2-1; D gene: -; V gene: TRBV9; clone size: -
CDR3 DNA: TGTGCCAGCAGCTTGGCCCGCGGGTACGGAAACACCATATATTTT; CDR3 protein: CASSLARGYGNTIYF; CDR3 length: 15; J gene: TRBJ1-3; D gene: -; V gene: TRBV5-8; clone size: few
CDR3 DNA: TGTGCCAGCAGCTATTCGACTAGCCGGTCCTACAATGAGCAGTTCTTC; CDR3 protein: CASSYSTSRSYNEQFF; CDR3 length: 16; J gene: TRBJ2-1; D gene: TRBD2; V gene: TRBV11-2; clone size: -
CDR3 DNA: TGTGCCAGCAGCTTTAGCGGGAGCTACGAGCAGTACTTC; CDR3 protein: CASSFSGSYEQYF; CDR3 length: 13; J gene: TRBJ2-7; D gene: TRBD2; V gene: TRBV7-6; clone size: -
CDR3 DNA: TGTGCCAGCAGTCCCATCGGACAGGGGAATCAGCCCCAGCATTTT; CDR3 protein: CASSPIGQGNQPQHF; CDR3 length: 15; J gene: TRBJ1-5; D gene: TRBD1; V gene: TRBV27; clone size: -
CDR3 DNA: TGTGCCAGCAGTTCCTTGGCGGGGCGGAATGAGCAGTTCTTC; CDR3 protein: CASSSLAGRNEQFF; CDR3 length: 14; J gene: TRBJ2-1; D gene: -; V gene: TRBV27; clone size: few
CDR3 DNA: TGCGCCAGCAGCTTGGTTGCAGCCCAAGAGACCCAGTACTTC; CDR3 protein: CASSLVAAQETQYF; CDR3 length: 14; J gene: TRBJ2-5; D gene: -; V gene: TRBV5-1; clone size: -
CDR3 DNA: TGCGCCAGCAGCGCGGGACCAGACAATAACTACGAGCAGTACTTC; CDR3 protein: CASSAGPDNNYEQYF; CDR3 length: 15; J gene: TRBJ2-7; D gene: -; V gene: TRBV5-1; clone size: few
CDR3 DNA: TGTGCCAGCAGTTACGTAGGGAGGTCGAACACTGAAGCTTTCTTT; CDR3 protein: CASSYVGRSNTEAFF; CDR3 length: 15; J gene: TRBJ1-1; D gene: -; V gene: TRBV6-5; clone size: once
CDR3 DNA: TGTGCCAGCAGCTCCCGCTCGGCTAGCGGGGAAAATGAGCAGTTCTTC; CDR3 protein: CASSSRSASGENEQFF; CDR3 length: 16; J gene: TRBJ2-1; D gene: TRBD2; V gene: TRBV11-2; clone size: -
CDR3 DNA: TGTGCCAGCAGCTTTGGCGGGGGTAACCAAGAGACCCAGTACTTC; CDR3 protein: CASSFGGGNQETQYF; CDR3 length: 15; J gene: TRBJ2-5; D gene: TRBD2; V gene: TRBV7-3; clone size: once
CDR3 DNA: TGTGCCATCAGTGAAAACACGGGGTATGGCTACACCTTC; CDR3 protein: CAISENTGYGYTF; CDR3 length: 13; J gene: TRBJ1-2; D gene: -; V gene: TRBV10-3; clone size: once
CDR3 DNA: TGTGCCAGCTCATCGTCGACAGGGCTGAACACTGAAGCTTTCTTT; CDR3 protein: CASSSSTGLNTEAFF; CDR3 length: 15; J gene: TRBJ1-1; D gene: TRBD1; V gene: TRBV18; clone size: -
CDR3 DNA: TGTGCCAGCAAATCGGGCAGTTCCTACGAGCAGTACTTC; CDR3 protein: CASKSGSSYEQYF; CDR3 length: 13; J gene: TRBJ2-7; D gene: -; V gene: TRBV28; clone size: -
CDR3 DNA: TGTGCCAGCAGAGGCCTTAGCGGGAGGTACTACAATGAGCAGTTCTTC; CDR3 protein: CASRGLSGRYYNEQFF; CDR3 length: 16; J gene: TRBJ2-1; D gene: TRBD2; V gene: TRBV2; clone size: -
CDR3 DNA: TGTGCCAGCAACCCGGACACCTCCTACAATGAGCAGTTCTTC; CDR3 protein: CASNPDTSYNEQFF; CDR3 length: 14; J gene: TRBJ2-1; D gene: -; V gene: TRBV28; clone size: -
CDR3 DNA: TGTGCCAGCAGTTACTTTGCAGGCGATATTGGAAACACCATATATTTT; CDR3 protein: CASSYFAGDIGNTIYF; CDR3 length: 16; J gene: TRBJ1-3; D gene: -; V gene: TRBV6-5; clone size: once
CDR3 DNA: TGTGCCTGGAGTGTACTACTATTCGAGACCCAGTACTTC; CDR3 protein: CAWSVLLFETQYF; CDR3 length: 13; J gene: TRBJ2-5; D gene: -; V gene: TRBV30; clone size: -
CDR3 DNA: TGTGCCAGCAGTGAGAAGCCAGGGCCCCAGCATTTT; CDR3 protein: CASSEKPGPQHF; CDR3 length: 12; J gene: TRBJ1-5; D gene: -; V gene: TRBV6-6; clone size: -
CDR3 DNA: TGTGCCATCAGTGTTGACGGGAGAAGAACTGAAGCTTTCTTT; CDR3 protein: CAISVDGRRTEAFF; CDR3 length: 14; J gene: TRBJ1-1; D gene: -; V gene: TRBV10-3; clone size: -
CDR3 DNA: TGTGCCAGCAGTTTTGGGAGGGCTAATGAAAAACTGTTTTTT; CDR3 protein: CASSFGRANEKLFF; CDR3 length: 14; J gene: TRBJ1-4; D gene: -; V gene: TRBV27; clone size: few
CDR3 DNA: TGTGCCAGCAGTGGGACAGGGGGCAGCGACGAGCAGTACTTC; CDR3 protein: CASSGTGGSDEQYF; CDR3 length: 14; J gene: TRBJ2-7; D gene: TRBD1; V gene: TRBV6-1; clone size: -
CDR3 DNA: TGTGCCAGCAGCTTGGCCCTGTCAGCCCAAAGTGGTGGCTACACCTTC; CDR3 protein: CASSLALSAQSGGYTF; CDR3 length: 16; J gene: TRBJ1-2; D gene: -; V gene: TRBV5-4; clone size: -
CDR3 DNA: TGTGCCAGCAGCATCCAACAGGGAGCTAACTATGGCTACACCTTC; CDR3 protein: CASSIQQGANYGYTF; CDR3 length: 15; J gene: TRBJ1-2; D gene: -; V gene: TRBV9; clone size: few
CDR3 DNA: TGTGCCAGCTCCCTCCGGGGCCCCTACTCTGGAAACACCATATATTTT; CDR3 protein: CASSLRGPYSGNTIYF; CDR3 length: 16; J gene: TRBJ1-3; D gene: -; V gene: TRBV28; clone size: -
CDR3 DNA: TGTGCTAGTGGTTTGGTACCTGTCGGCCAATGGGGGCTTACTGAAGCTTTCTTT; CDR3 protein: CASGLVPVGQWGLTEAFF; CDR3 length: 18; J gene: TRBJ1-1; D gene: -; V gene: TRBV12-5; clone size: -
CDR3 DNA: TGCAGTGCCCAGGCAAATGGAGCCCAGCATTTT; CDR3 protein: CSAQANGAQHF; CDR3 length: 11; J gene: TRBJ1-5; D gene: -; V gene: TRBV20-1; clone size: -
CDR3 DNA: TGTGCCAGCAGCTTTCGGGGGAGAGGGGAGACCCAGTACTTC; CDR3 protein: CASSFRGRGETQYF; CDR3 length: 14; J gene: TRBJ2-5; D gene: -; V gene: TRBV7-9; clone size: -
CDR3 DNA: TGTGCCAGCAGCAACTTGCGGGAGGGCTGGAGTGAGCAGTTCTTC; CDR3 protein: CASSNLREGWSEQFF; CDR3 length: 15; J gene: TRBJ2-1; D gene: -; V gene: TRBV21-1; clone size: -
CDR3 DNA: TGTGCCAGCAGCTGGCAGGGAACTAACTATGGCTACACCTTC; CDR3 protein: CASSWQGTNYGYTF; CDR3 length: 14; J gene: TRBJ1-2; D gene: -; V gene: TRBV5-4; clone size: -
CDR3 DNA: TGTGCCAGCAGCCAAGATCGGGGCGGGGGGAATGAAAAACTGTTTTTT; CDR3 protein: CASSQDRGGGNEKLFF; CDR3 length: 16; J gene: TRBJ1-4; D gene: -; V gene: TRBV4-2; clone size: -
CDR3 DNA: TGTGCCAGCAGCCCGATGGCTTGGGATGAGACCCAGTACTTC; CDR3 protein: CASSPMAWDETQYF; CDR3 length: 14; J gene: TRBJ2-5; D gene: -; V gene: TRBV11-2; clone size: -
CDR3 DNA: TGTGCCAGCAGTGATGGTACCTACAATGAGCAGTTCTTC; CDR3 protein: CASSDGTYNEQFF; CDR3 length: 13; J gene: TRBJ2-1; D gene: -; V gene: TRBV25-1; clone size: -
CDR3 DNA: TGCAGCGCCGTTAGCAATGAGCAGTTCTTC; CDR3 protein: CSAVSNEQFF; CDR3 length: 10; J gene: TRBJ2-1; D gene: -; V gene: TRBV29-1; clone size: -
CDR3 DNA: TGTGCCAGCAGAGAGAGACAGGCCCACTACAATGAGCAGTTCTTC; CDR3 protein: CASRERQAHYNEQFF; CDR3 length: 15; J gene: TRBJ2-1; D gene: -; V gene: TRBV11-2; clone size: once
CDR3 DNA: TGTGCCAGCAGCCAGATCTCAGGGGGCGGAGCTGGGTACAACGTCCTGACTTTC; CDR3 protein: CASSQISGGGAGYNVLTF; CDR3 length: 18; J gene: TRBJ2-6; D gene: TRBD1; V gene: TRBV5-5; clone size: -
CDR3 DNA: TGTGCCAGCAGTGAATCCCCTATAGAGACCCAGTACTTC; CDR3 protein: CASSESPIETQYF; CDR3 length: 13; J gene: TRBJ2-5; D gene: -; V gene: TRBV25-1; clone size: -
CDR3 DNA: TGTGCCAGTAGTACGATCACCTGGAAAAATGAGCAGTTCTTC; CDR3 protein: CASSTITWKNEQFF; CDR3 length: 14; J gene: TRBJ2-1; D gene: -; V gene: TRBV19; clone size: -
CDR3 DNA: TGTGCCAGCAGTTCCCTGTGGGGCGCTGAAGCTTTCTTT; CDR3 protein: CASSSLWGAEAFF; CDR3 length: 13; J gene: TRBJ1-1; D gene: -; V gene: TRBV6-6; clone size: -
CDR3 DNA: TGTGCCATCAGTGCCCCGGGACAGGGACTACACGAGCAGTACTTC; CDR3 protein: CAISAPGQGLHEQYF; CDR3 length: 15; J gene: TRBJ2-7; D gene: TRBD1; V gene: TRBV10-3; clone size: -